The 29 T cell receptor beta chains in this list originate from one sample, sequenced in a study of T cell changes during pregnancy in multiple sclerosis. The table came from immunoSEQ multiplex PCR; TCRdb's copy has only in-frame clones and leaves some out. Of tens of thousands of clones detected, more than 90% appear once; the ten largest clones hold roughly 2%. Sequences were derived from peripheral blood, sampled in the second trimester of pregnancy. The receptors derive from a female donor with multiple sclerosis, enrolled in a pregnancy study.

V is TRBV29-1 and J is TRBJ2-5; weak D call: TRBD2 (6 bases). The V end was cut by 2 bases, the J end by 2 bases, with 12 bases between. The CDR3 totals 14 residues. Germline CDR1 is SQVTM and CDR2 is ANQGSEA. The CDR3 here is CSVETSPGQETQYF. CDR3 nucleotides: TGCAGCGTTGAAACTAGCCCGGGGCAAGAGACCCAGTACTTC. Complete variable domain (other parts from reference TRBV29-1 and TRBJ2-5): SAVISQKPSRDICQRGTSLTIQCQVDSQVTMMFWYRQQPGQSLTLIATANQGSEATYESGFVIDKFPISRPNLTFSTLTVSNMSPEDSSIYLCSVETSPGQETQYFGPGTRLLVL.

V and J are TRBV7-6 and TRBJ2-3; D not resolved. The CDR3 is 12 amino acids. The V end lost 3 bases, the J end lost 2 bases, and 3 bases lay between the germline ends. Germline-derived CDR1 and CDR2 are SGHVS and FNYEAQ. In nucleotides, the CDR3 is TGTGCCAGCAGCTTCCACACAGATACGCAGTATTTT. Residues: CASSFHTDTQYF.

V is TRBV5-4 and J is TRBJ2-3; 14 bases align to TRBD2. Germline values: CDR1 SGHNT, CDR2 YYREEE (reference sequence). CDR3 length: 16 amino acids. V shed 4 bases and J 6 bases; nucleotides not matched to a gene: 7. The CDR3 reads CASSHWTSGGSDTQYF. DNA of the CDR3: TGTGCCAGCAGCCACTGGACTAGCGGGGGGAGTGATACGCAGTATTTT.

This chain joins TRBV18 and TRBJ2-5, with TRBD1 identical over 12 bases. Germline V gene data show CDR1 as KGHSH and CDR2 as LQKENI. CDR3 size: 16 residues. Germline trimming cut 3 bases from V and 5 bases from J; bases unmatched to any gene: 7. DNA of the CDR3: TGTGCCAGCTCACCGGGACAGGGGGCGCCGGGGGAGACCCAGTACTTC. Protein: CASSPGQGAPGETQYF.

The V and J genes are TRBV6-1 and TRBJ2-5; D is unclear. The germline V gene has CDR1 MNHNS and CDR2 SASEGT. The V end was cut by 3 bases, the J end by 2 bases, with 7 bases between. This CDR3 is 13 amino acids long. CDR3 in amino acids: CASSDSEQETQYF. In DNA, the CDR3 is TGTGCCAGCAGTGACAGTGAACAAGAGACCCAGTACTTC.

The chain combines TRBV19 with TRBJ1-3; D is possibly TRBD1 (5 bases). The germline CDR1 and CDR2 sequences are LNHDA and SQIVND (reference sequence). CDR3 length equals 14 residues. V lost 4 bases and J lost 5, with 12 bases in between. The CDR3: CASSNLDSRNTIYF. CDR3 DNA sequence: TGTGCCAGTAGTAATCTCGACAGCCGAAACACCATATATTTT. The entire variable domain, with the rest obtained from reference TRBV19 and TRBJ1-3, is as follows: DGGITQSPKYLFRKEGQNVTLSCEQNLNHDAMYWYRQDPGQGLRLIYYSQIVNDFQKGDIAEGYSVSREKKESFPLTVTSAQKNPTAFYLCASSNLDSRNTIYFGEGSWLTVV.

This clone has just a few counts. V and J are TRBV4-1 and TRBJ2-1; TRBD2 matches at 10 bases. Germline assignment: CDR1 MGHRA and CDR2 YSYEKL. This CDR3 spans 19 amino acids. V shed 0 bases, J shed 4 bases, and the junction held 12 bases outside the gene matches. The chain's CDR3 is CASSQDLFGLAAAYNEQFF. In nucleotides, the CDR3 is TGCGCCAGCAGCCAAGATCTATTCGGACTAGCGGCGGCATACAATGAGCAGTTCTTC.

The V and J genes are TRBV9 and TRBJ2-7; D perhaps matches TRBD2 (6 bases). This CDR3 is built from 14 residues. Germline V gene sequence: CDR1 SGDLS, CDR2 YYNGEE. V lost 4 bases to trimming and J lost 0 bases, with 11 bases between them. The DNA for the CDR3 is TGTGCCAGCAGCCCCGCTAGCGACTCCTACGAGCAGTACTTC. Translated, it gives CASSPASDSYEQYF.

The chain uses TRBV19 and TRBJ2-7; TRBD2 matches 7 bases. The J segment lost 2 bases and the V segment lost 5 bases, leaving 3 bases of the junction unmatched. The CDR3 is made up of 13 amino acids. Per germline, CDR1 LNHDA and CDR2 SQIVND (reference sequence). The CDR3 loop is CASSQSGTYEQYF. The CDR3 DNA is TGTGCCAGTAGTCAGAGCGGGACCTACGAGCAGTACTTC.

This sequence joins TRBV5-1 and TRBJ1-5; 10 bases align to TRBD1. The CDR3 has 17 residues. Losses at the gene ends were 2 bases for V and 2 bases for J; bases not matched to a gene: 7. Germline V gene data show CDR1 as SGHRS and CDR2 as YFSETQ. This CDR3 is CASSFYRDRGGNQPQHF. CDR3 nucleotides: TGCGCCAGCAGCTTCTACCGGGACAGGGGCGGCAATCAGCCCCAGCATTTT.

The chain joins TRBV29-1 to TRBJ2-7; D is unresolved. Trimming left V 2 bases short and J 4 bases short, with 6 bases between. Germline-derived CDR1 and CDR2 are SQVTM and ANQGSEA. The CDR3 sequence is 11 residues long. The CDR3 DNA reads TGCAGCGTTGAAACCAGTTACGAGCAGTACTTC. Translation gives CSVETSYEQYF.

The chain combines TRBV7-6 with TRBJ2-5; tentatively, D is TRBD1 (5 bases). This CDR3 spans 13 amino acids. Trimming stripped 1 base from V and 6 bases from J, with 9 bases between. Per the germline V gene, CDR1 is SGHVS and CDR2 is FNYEAQ. Here the CDR3 reads CASSLGGQKTQYF. CDR3 coding DNA: TGTGCCAGCAGCTTAGGGGGCCAGAAGACCCAGTACTTC.

The chain carries TRBV27 and TRBJ2-5, with 7 nucleotides matching TRBD1. Per the germline V gene, CDR1 is MNHEY and CDR2 is SMNVEV (reference sequence). V was clipped by 6 bases and J by 5 bases; unmatched bases: 12. There are 15 residues in the CDR3. The DNA for the CDR3 is TGTGCCAGCAGCCAGGGGGTAGGTGGTGTCGAGACCCAGTACTTC. Translating gives CASSQGVGGVETQYF.

The chain combines TRBV27 with TRBJ2-1, with 13 positions matching TRBD2. V trimming: 4 bases; J trimming: 9 bases; junction bases outside the gene matches: 3. Germline loops: CDR1 MNHEY, CDR2 SMNVEV (reference sequence). The CDR3 covers 14 residues. The DNA of the CDR3 is TGTGCCAGCAGTTGGACTAGCGGGAGCGGTGAGCAGTTCTTC. Protein product: CASSWTSGSGEQFF.

The chain is built from TRBV6-6 and TRBJ2-7; D gene unclear. V lost 5 bases and J lost 0, with 8 bases in between. The CDR3 extends over 13 amino acids. Germline V gene data show CDR1 as MNHNY and CDR2 as SVGAGI (reference sequence). DNA of the CDR3: TGTGCCAGCAGTGTCGGAGTCTCCTACGAGCAGTACTTC. Its protein product is CASSVGVSYEQYF.

The chain employs TRBV6-1 and TRBJ1-2; TRBD1 matches at 9 bases. The V gene's germline CDR1 is MNHNS and CDR2 SASEGT. The CDR3 loop spans 14 amino acids. V was pared by 1 base and J by 5 bases, with 2 bases of the junction left unmatched. The CDR3 protein is CASSEGDRAYGYTF. The CDR3 DNA is TGTGCCAGCAGTGAAGGGGACAGGGCATATGGCTACACCTTC.

The gene calls are TRBV28 and TRBJ1-2, with D hard to call. This CDR3 has 14 amino acids. Germline CDR1 MDHEN, CDR2 SYDVKM. Trimming took off 3 bases at V and 7 bases at J, with 15 bases between the two ends. CDR3 bases: TGTGCCAGCAGTTTCCTCCCTAAGAGCGGTGGCTACACCTTC. It codes for CASSFLPKSGGYTF.

This chain joins TRBV15 and TRBJ1-2; a possible D gene is TRBD1 (6 bases). Deletions cut 5 bases from V and 4 bases from J, with 14 bases between. Germline V gene data show CDR1 as LNHNV and CDR2 as YYDKDF (reference sequence). The CDR3 sequence is 14 residues long. CDR3 bases: TGTGCCACCAGCCCAGGGGAAATGGGCTATGGCTACACCTTC. It codes for CATSPGEMGYGYTF.

The chain has TRBV15 and TRBJ2-7; 9 bases are shared with TRBD1. Germline V gene sequence: CDR1 LNHNV, CDR2 YYDKDF (reference sequence). J gave up 6 bases and V 3 bases, and 3 bases lay outside the gene matches. The CDR3 length is 13 residues. The CDR3 loop is CATSRDRGREQYF. Written as DNA, the CDR3 is TGTGCCACCAGCAGGGACAGGGGTCGCGAGCAGTACTTC.

The gene calls are TRBV30 and TRBJ1-5; D remains unclear. The V gene lost 0 bases and the J gene lost 7 bases, with 10 bases spanning the gap. The germline gives CDR1 GTSNPN, CDR2 SVGIG (reference sequence). There are 13 residues in the CDR3. Here the CDR3 DNA reads TGTGCCTGGAGTGTAGAGGGTAGGCAGCCCCAGCATTTT. Translated, it gives CAWSVEGRQPQHF.

This chain joins TRBV15 and TRBJ2-1, with 10 bases that match TRBD1. The junction had 13 bases not matched to a gene; V was cut back by 1 base and J by 7 bases. The CDR3 length is 18 residues. Per the germline V gene, CDR1 is LNHNV and CDR2 is YYDKDF (reference sequence). The CDR3 nucleotides are TGTGCCACCAGCAGAGTCAGGTCTTTCCGGACAGGGGGGAATGAGCAGTTCTTC. Its protein is CATSRVRSFRTGGNEQFF.

The CDR3 spells CASSLSRQGQNEKLFF. CDR3 nucleotide sequence: TGTGCCAGCAGCTTGTCACGACAGGGGCAAAATGAAAAACTGTTTTTT. The V gene is TRBV5-4, the J gene TRBJ1-4, with 8 bases identical to TRBD1. This CDR3 comprises 16 residues. V gave up 1 base and J gave up 5 bases; unmatched junction bases: 7. CDR1 is SGHNT, CDR2 YYREEE, per germline (reference sequence).

The chain carries TRBV29-1 and TRBJ2-7, with D tentatively TRBD1 (6 bases). V was trimmed by 8 bases and J by 5 bases, leaving 19 bases between them. CDR3 length: 13 residues. Looked up from germline, CDR1 is SQVTM and CDR2 is ANQGSEA. CDR3 DNA sequence: TGCAGCATGTACCAGGGGCCGGGGAACGAGCAGTACTTC. It translates to CSMYQGPGNEQYF.

A single count supports this clone. The rearrangement links TRBV15 to TRBJ2-1, with 7 bases that match TRBD2. Germline trimming cut 0 bases from V and 9 bases from J; bases unmatched to any gene: 11. CDR3 length equals 16 residues. The V gene's germline CDR1 is LNHNV and CDR2 YYDKDF (reference sequence). CDR3 DNA sequence: TGTGCCACCAGCAGAGATACCCTAGCAGTAGCGGGTGAGCAGTTCTTC. It specifies CATSRDTLAVAGEQFF.

J is TRBJ1-6 and V is TRBV18; D might be TRBD1 (6 bases). The V end lost 4 bases, the J end lost 5 bases, and 21 bases lay between the germline ends. This CDR3 is built from 18 residues. The germline CDR1 and CDR2 sequences are KGHSH and LQKENI. For the CDR3, the DNA is TGTGCCAGCTCACTAAATCCTCCTCCGGGACAAGATAATTCACCCCTCCACTTT. Its translation is CASSLNPPPGQDNSPLHF.

The chain links TRBV27 to TRBJ1-5, with 8 nucleotides matching TRBD1. The V gene's germline CDR1 is MNHEY and CDR2 SMNVEV (reference sequence). The CDR3 loop spans 14 amino acids. V lost 6 bases, J lost 7 bases, and 8 bases stayed unmatched. CDR3 loop: CASSLRGREQPQHF. The CDR3 coding sequence is TGTGCCAGCAGCCTCAGGGGGCGGGAACAGCCCCAGCATTTT.

This chain joins TRBV19 and TRBJ1-4; no clear D gene. The ends were cut back, 1 base at V and 5 bases at J, with 11 bases in the middle. This CDR3 has 15 residues. From germline, CDR1 is LNHDA and CDR2 SQIVND (reference sequence). CDR3 nucleotide sequence: TGTGCCAGTAGTATAGGAGGAGTGAGAAATGAAAAACTGTTTTTT. Translation gives CASSIGGVRNEKLFF.

This chain uses TRBV7-8 with TRBJ2-7; 8 bases match TRBD1. Trimming cost V 3 bases and J 3 bases; bases outside gene matches: 7. Germline V lookup: CDR1 SGHVS, CDR2 FQNEAQ. The CDR3 is made up of 15 amino acids. CDR3 residues: CASSFPGTGDYEQYF. The CDR3 region has the DNA TGTGCCAGCAGCTTCCCAGGGACAGGAGACTACGAGCAGTACTTC. The complete variable domain, with remaining parts taken from reference TRBV7-8 and TRBJ2-7, reads GAGVSQSPRYKVAKRGQDVALRCDPISGHVSLFWYQQALGQGPEFLTYFQNEAQLDKSGLPSDRFFAERPEGSVSTLKIQRTQQEDSAVYLCASSFPGTGDYEQYFGPGTRLTVT.

The chain carries TRBV28 and TRBJ2-7, with D tentatively TRBD1 (5 bases). Germline-derived CDR1 and CDR2 are MDHEN and SYDVKM. Trimming removed 6 bases from V and 4 bases from J, with 10 bases in between. The CDR3 is made up of 12 amino acids. The CDR3 nucleotides are TGTGCCAGCAGCCGCAGGGTTTACGAGCAGTACTTC. It encodes CASSRRVYEQYF.